These 8 T cell receptor beta chains came from one sample sequenced in a study of cytomegalovirus exposure and HLA in healthy donors. PCR involved 60 Vbeta and 13 Jbeta primers. Libraries were prepared by immunoSEQ multiplex PCR; TCRdb keeps only in-frame clonotypes and omits some of them. Here the sample spans 150,000 or so clones, 80% being singletons. Sequenced sample: PBMCs. The receptor source for this set is a woman aged 50 to 60 in good health and CMV-seropositive.

This clone was seen only once. The chain is built from TRBV7-6 and TRBJ1-3; TRBD1 might be the D (6 bases). Trimming took off 5 bases at V and 2 bases at J, with 19 bases between the two ends. The germline V gene encodes CDR1 SGHVS and CDR2 FNYEAQ. The CDR3 loop spans 17 amino acids. The CDR3 sequence is CASSRSTGAMPGNTIYF. In nucleotides, the CDR3 is TGTGCCAGCAGCAGATCGACAGGTGCTATGCCTGGAAACACCATATATTTT.

The chain has TRBV19 and TRBJ2-2; D perhaps matches TRBD1 (5 bases). V was clipped by 3 bases and J by 7 bases, with 21 bases between them. The CDR3 loop spans 17 amino acids. The germline gives CDR1 LNHDA, CDR2 SQIVND (reference sequence). In DNA, the CDR3 is TGTGCCAGTAGTATTATGGGGCCAATCGGGCGTGACGGGGAGCTGTTTTTT. The encoded protein is CASSIMGPIGRDGELFF.

A single count supports this clone. This chain links TRBV9 with TRBJ1-2; 7 bases line up with TRBD1. The germline gives CDR1 SGDLS, CDR2 YYNGEE. The CDR3 extends over 16 amino acids. Losses at the gene ends were 3 bases for V and 2 bases for J; bases not matched to a gene: 10. CDR3 sequence (DNA): TGTGCCAGCAGCGGAATCCGGGACAGATTAAACTATGGCTACACCTTC. Protein product: CASSGIRDRLNYGYTF.

The chain joins TRBV27 to TRBJ2-7, with D possibly TRBD2 on 6 matching bases. CDR3 length: 14 residues. Germline CDR1 is MNHEY and CDR2 is SMNVEV (reference sequence). Trimming removed 6 bases from V and 0 bases from J, with 12 bases in between. The CDR3 sequence is CASRGTSHSYEQYF. The CDR3 nucleotides are TGTGCCAGCAGAGGGACTTCCCACTCCTACGAGCAGTACTTC.

The chain recombines TRBV19 with TRBJ1-5; weak D call: TRBD1 (6 bases). Germline CDR1 reads LNHDA; CDR2 reads SQIVND (reference sequence). With 7 bases removed from V and 6 bases from J, the gap between germline ends came to 16 bases. The CDR3 runs to 14 residues. This chain's CDR3 is CASKARGGGQPQHF. The CDR3 DNA follows: TGTGCCAGTAAGGCACGGGGAGGGGGTCAGCCCCAGCATTTT.

In the case of this clone: One end of the junction varies from germline; a read error may be responsible. This chain joins TRBV28 and TRBJ1-3; D not resolved. The CDR3 consists of 15 residues. In germline, CDR1 is MDHEN, CDR2 SYDVKM. The CDR3 coding sequence is TGTGTCAGCAGTTATTCACCCGGGGATGGAAACACCATATATTTT. Protein sequence: CVSSYSPGDGNTIYF. Filled out from reference TRBV28 and TRBJ1-3, the complete variable domain reads DVKVTQSSRYLVKRTGEKVFLECVQDMDHENMFWYRQDPGLGLRLIYFSYDVKMKEKGDIPEGYSVSREKKERFSLILESASTNQTSMYLCVSSYSPGDGNTIYFGEGSWLTVV.

V gene TRBV21-1 combines with J gene TRBJ2-4; TRBD1, as called in the table, went unchecked against the DNA. TRBV21-1 is described as a pseudogene. CDR3 size: 17 residues. CDR3 in DNA: TGTGCCAGCAGCAAAATAAGAGGCATGGGGCCCAAAAACATTCAGTACTTC. Its translation is CASSKIRGMGPKNIQYF.

V is TRBV5-1 and J is TRBJ1-4, with TRBD1 identical over 12 bases. With 2 bases clipped from V and 4 bases from J, the junction kept 9 bases outside the gene matches. Looked up from germline, CDR1 is SGHRS and CDR2 is YFSETQ. The CDR3 is made up of 18 amino acids. The CDR3: CASSFGGTGGIGNEKLFF. The CDR3 DNA reads as TGCGCCAGCAGCTTCGGTGGGACAGGGGGCATTGGTAATGAAAAACTGTTTTTT. Based on the CDR3 plus reference TRBV5-1 and TRBJ1-4, the full variable domain is KAGVTQTPRYLIKTRGQQVTLSCSPISGHRSVSWYQQTPGQGLQFLFEYFSETQRNKGNFPGRFSGRQFSNSRSEMNVSTLELGDSALYLCASSFGGTGGIGNEKLFFGSGTQLSVL.